These 10 T cell receptor beta chains came from one sample sequenced in a study of response to subunit inactivated influenza vaccine. TCRdb itself ran the RT-PCR reads through MiXCR, one entry per CDR3 protein. The repertoire consists of roughly 500,000 distinct CDR3 sequences, with 16% occurring once and the leading ten covering approximately 3%. The starting material was CD4+ T cells sorted from PBMCs, obtained 23 months after vaccination. These TCRs come from a man between 50 and 75 years old who received an inactivated influenza vaccine.

This clonotype showed up just a few times. The chain uses TRBV10-3 and TRBJ2-2; 8 nucleotides align to TRBD1. This CDR3 is 14 amino acids long. Germline CDR1 and CDR2: ENHRY and SYGVKD. Trimming cost V 4 bases and J 3 bases; bases outside gene matches: 1. CDR3 protein: CAISGQGHTGELFF. In DNA, the CDR3 is TGTGCCATCAGTGGACAGGGGCACACCGGGGAGCTGTTTTTT.

This clonotype was seen more than once but under ten times. This chain uses TRBV7-2 with TRBJ2-3; the D gene is possibly TRBD2 (6 bases). The CDR3 loop spans 15 amino acids. Germline V gives CDR1 SGHTA, CDR2 FQGNSA. V was shortened by 5 bases and J by 5 bases, with 17 bases between the two germline ends. The CDR3 region is CASSATSPPGDTQYF. The DNA for the CDR3 is TGTGCCAGCAGCGCAACTAGCCCCCCGGGAGATACGCAGTATTTT.

This clonotype was picked up many times. The rearrangement links TRBV21-1 to TRBJ2-5; the table's D call, TRBD2, was not checked against the DNA. TRBV21-1 counts as a pseudogene. This CDR3 has 15 amino acids. CDR3 amino acids: CASNERLAGVGTQYF. CDR3 nucleotides: TGTGCCAGCAACGAAAGGCTAGCGGGAGTCGGGACCCAGTACTTC.

V usage is TRBV3-1 and J usage is TRBJ1-1; D unresolved. The CDR3 runs 12 residues. CDR1 and CDR2 (germline): LGHDT, YNNKEL (reference sequence). V shed 1 base and J shed 5 bases, with 5 bases lying between them. In DNA, the CDR3 is TGTGCCAGCAGCCAAGCGGCGACTGAAGCTTTCTTT. It is translated as CASSQAATEAFF.

This clonotype was observed a handful of times. This chain links TRBV12-3 or TRBV12-4 with TRBJ1-2; 9 bases fit TRBD1. V trimming: 3 bases; J trimming: 7 bases; junction bases outside the gene matches: 9. The CDR3 is made up of 15 amino acids. The CDR3 here is CASSFSWTGAGGYTF. The CDR3 nucleotides are TGTGCCAGCAGTTTTAGCTGGACAGGGGCGGGTGGCTACACCTTC.

A few counts support this clonotype. The rearrangement uses TRBV7-8 and TRBJ2-1, with 9 bases identical to TRBD1. There are 15 residues in the CDR3. With V trimmed by 4 bases and J by 8 bases, 9 bases remained unmatched. Germline values: CDR1 SGHVS, CDR2 FQNEAQ. The CDR3, as DNA: TGTGCCAGCAGCTGGGGGACAGGGAGAGGCGATGAGCAGTTCTTC. Its translation is CASSWGTGRGDEQFF. The full variable domain, in which reference TRBV7-8 and TRBJ2-1 provide the parts outside the CDR3, is GAGVSQSPRYKVAKRGQDVALRCDPISGHVSLFWYQQALGQGPEFLTYFQNEAQLDKSGLPSDRFFAERPEGSVSTLKIQRTQQEDSAVYLCASSWGTGRGDEQFFGPGTRLTVL.

This clonotype was picked up a small number of times. The chain recombines TRBV20-1 with TRBJ1-5; D not certain. This CDR3 contains 14 residues. V dropped 3 bases and J dropped 5 bases, with 14 bases sitting between them. CDR1 is DFQATT, CDR2 SNEGSKA, per germline (reference sequence). This CDR3 is CSASGWGSDQPQHF. The CDR3 nucleotides are TGCAGTGCTAGTGGGTGGGGTTCTGATCAGCCCCAGCATTTT.

V is TRBV4-1 and J is TRBJ2-1; D is perhaps TRBD2 (6 bases). This CDR3 is 17 amino acids long. CDR1 is MGHRA, CDR2 YSYEKL, per germline. Trimming cost V 4 bases and J 0 bases, with 16 bases left between them. CDR3 loop: CASSPREGRSSYNEQFF. The DNA of the CDR3 is TGCGCCAGCAGCCCGCGGGAAGGCAGAAGCTCCTACAATGAGCAGTTCTTC.

This clonotype was detected only a few times. The chain is built from TRBV4-3 and TRBJ1-3, with D possibly TRBD1 on 6 matching bases. The CDR3 contains 17 residues. V was shortened by 0 bases and J by 3 bases, with 15 bases between the two germline ends. Per germline, CDR1 LGHNA and CDR2 YSLEER. The CDR3: CASSQDRGGAVGNTIYF. The CDR3 coding sequence is TGCGCCAGCAGCCAAGATCGTGGGGGGGCGGTTGGAAACACCATATATTTT.

The rearrangement joins TRBV4-3 to TRBJ2-7; D ambiguous. The ends were cut back, 0 bases at V and 3 bases at J, with 12 bases in the middle. The CDR3 is 15 residues long. CDR1 LGHNA and CDR2 YSLEER come from the germline V gene. CDR3 coding DNA: TGCGCCAGCAGCCAAGATCAGGCCAGTTTCTACGAGCAGTACTTC. This translates into CASSQDQASFYEQYF.